This T cell receptor beta chain originates from a study of CD8+CD57+ T cells in acquired aplastic anemia (dated by TCRdb to the late 2010s). The study in broad terms: Extracted DNA from sorted CD4+ and CD8+ cells averaged around 3.2 ug, ranging from roughly 0.17 to 30 ug. CD8+CD57+ expansion was defined as frequency above the mean frequency observed in healthy subjects.

Patients chosen for sequencing had shown expansion of CD8+CD57+ cells by flow cytometry. All patients had severe acquired aplastic anemia diagnosed by International Study of Aplastic Anemia and Agranulocytosis and Camitta criteria. No patient had received any therapy when blood was sampled. TCR repertoires of sorted CD4+ and CD8+ blood T cells from severe aplastic anemia patients and healthy subjects were deep-sequenced in the study. In the USA, patient enrollment took place under clinicaltrials.gov protocols 00001620, 01623167, 00001397, 00071045, 00081523 and 00961064. Ficoll-Paque density gradient centrifugation was used to isolate peripheral blood mononuclear cells. Before DNA was extracted, CD4+ and CD8+ T cells were sorted using either FACS or magnetic beads. General study outcomes and caveats: Although 25 to 30 CD8+ CDR3 sequences were shared by patients and controls, these sequences appeared highly expressed in patients and within the immunodominant clones of patients. Patients and healthy controls showed no significant difference in CD8+ Simpson's diversity (P=0.060).

With regard to this clonotype: There is no known antigen for this receptor. There are no base qualities to consult, and no much larger clone falls within one base.

Profiling of TCR beta VDJ combinations and CDR3 sequences used genomic DNA as the template. TCR repertoire sequencing was run on an Illumina HiSeq 2000. On the authors' methods: TRBV/TRBJ rearrangement plots, CDR3 size and DJ length profiles, and Simpson's diversity index were used to assess repertoires. The immunodominant clone was defined as the most abundant DNA sequence in deep sequencing data. CDR3 amino acid sequences were checked for sharing between subjects and were compared against published repertoires and the VDJdb database. In TCRdb, the public reads were trimmed at Q25 with fastp and aligned with MiXCR, with productive beta chains retained. Merged by CDR3 protein, the rows form single entries marked with the most common genes and DNA. These V and J calls derive from TCRdb rather than the authors' analysis. A total of 310,000 or so distinct CDR3 sequences appear in this sample, approximately 58% of them only once. The ten largest account for under 1.5% of the sample.

The trim is 3 bases for V and 2 bases for J, with a gap of 11 bases between the germline ends. CDR1 and CDR2, per the germline V gene (reference sequence), are LNHDA and SQIVND. Counted from cysteine to phenylalanine, this CDR3 has 14 amino acids. Solely the CDR3 DNA is kept, with 42 bases framed from the first base. Sample: sorted CD4+, CD8+, or CD8+CD57+ T cells (not recorded which) from PBMCs. The origin of this receptor is a human donor with aplastic anemia. The chain uses TRBV19 and TRBJ2-7; possibly the D gene is TRBD2, per 5 matching bases. The CDR3 region reads CASSIGRMTYEQYF. The DNA sequence reads TGTGCCAGTAGTATTGGGAGAATGACCTACGAGCAGTACTTC. The full variable domain, with segments outside the CDR3 supplied by the reference TRBV19 and TRBJ2-7 proteins, appears as DGGITQSPKYLFRKEGQNVTLSCEQNLNHDAMYWYRQDPGQGLRLIYYSQIVNDFQKGDIAEGYSVSREKKESFPLTVTSAQKNPTAFYLCASSIGRMTYEQYFGPGTRLTVT.